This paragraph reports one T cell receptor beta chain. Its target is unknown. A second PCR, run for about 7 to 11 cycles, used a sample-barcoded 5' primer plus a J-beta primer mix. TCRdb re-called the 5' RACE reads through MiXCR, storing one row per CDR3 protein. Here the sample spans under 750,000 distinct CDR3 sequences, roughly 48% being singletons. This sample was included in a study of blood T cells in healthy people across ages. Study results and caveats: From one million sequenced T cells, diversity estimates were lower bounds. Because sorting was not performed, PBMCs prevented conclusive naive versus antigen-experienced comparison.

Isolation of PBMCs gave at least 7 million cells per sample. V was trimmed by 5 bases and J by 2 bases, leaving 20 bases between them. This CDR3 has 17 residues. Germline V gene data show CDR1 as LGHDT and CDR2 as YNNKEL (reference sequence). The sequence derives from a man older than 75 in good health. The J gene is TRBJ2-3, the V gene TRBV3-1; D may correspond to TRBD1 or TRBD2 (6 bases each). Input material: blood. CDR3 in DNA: TGTGCCAGCAGCAATCCACTAGGAGGGGGAACCACAGATACGCAGTATTTT. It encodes CASSNPLGGGTTDTQYF.